Below, 15 T cell receptor beta chains from the same sample are listed, as sequenced in a study of cytomegalovirus exposure and HLA in healthy donors. Vbeta (60) and Jbeta (13) primers were used in the PCR. The assay was immunoSEQ multiplex PCR, and TCRdb's table has in-frame clones only and misses some. The sample consists of about 110,000 clones, roughly four fifths of them appearing once. Specimen: PBMCs. The receptors here all came from a man between 18 and 35 years old in good health and CMV-seronegative.

This clone was recorded a few times. The V gene is TRBV11-3, the J gene TRBJ2-3, with 7 bases fitting TRBD1. Germline CDR1 SGHNT, CDR2 YENEEA. Trimming cost V 1 base and J 1 base; bases outside gene matches: 11. The CDR3 totals 18 residues. In nucleotides, the CDR3 is TGTGCCAGCAGCTTAGGAGGGACAGCCAGCATCCGCACAGATACGCAGTATTTT. It codes for CASSLGGTASIRTDTQYF.

This rearrangement joins TRBV27 to TRBJ1-2, with D possibly matching TRBD1 (5 bases). Germline lookup yields CDR1 MNHEY and CDR2 SMNVEV (reference sequence). V lost 6 bases, J lost 7 bases, and 15 bases lay in between. The CDR3 sequence is 13 residues long. DNA of the CDR3: TGTGCCAGCAGGTCCGGGGGGGTGGCTGGCTACACCTTC. Protein product: CASRSGGVAGYTF.

The rearrangement uses TRBV21-1 and TRBJ2-5; the D call TRBD2 from the table was never checked on the DNA. TRBV21-1 is flagged as a pseudogene. The CDR3 extends over 14 amino acids. The CDR3 region has the DNA TGTGCCAGCAGCAAAATCGCGCGGCCTGGGACCCAGTACTTC. Amino acid sequence: CASSKIARPGTQYF.

The V and J genes are TRBV7-2 and TRBJ2-5; TRBD1 matches at 7 bases. The J call is uncertain, as TRBJ2-7 better fits the DNA end. Germline loops: CDR1 SGHTA, CDR2 FQGNSA. The CDR3 has 13 amino acids. The CDR3 DNA follows: TGTGCCAGCAACGACAGGGCGAGCTACGAGCAGTACTTC. This encodes CASNDRASYEQYF.

J is TRBJ1-1 and V is TRBV6-6, with a tentative D call TRBD1 (5 bases). Germline assignment: CDR1 MNHNY and CDR2 SVGAGI (reference sequence). CDR3 length equals 12 residues. Trimming stripped 6 bases from V and 6 bases from J, with 11 bases between. DNA for the CDR3: TGTGCCAGCAGGGTGGGGGACTCTGAAGCTTTCTTT. Its protein product is CASRVGDSEAFF.

A word on this clone: This specimen includes other DNA sequences encoding the same CDR3. The chain employs TRBV19 and TRBJ2-7; D might be TRBD1 (6 bases). V lost 6 bases and J 2 bases, leaving 11 bases between the germline ends. The CDR3 runs 13 residues. Per germline, CDR1 LNHDA and CDR2 SQIVND (reference sequence). The CDR3 DNA sequence: TGTGCCAGTAGCCCGACAGGAACCTACGAGCAGTACTTC. Translation gives CASSPTGTYEQYF.

This sequence joins TRBV5-5 and TRBJ2-5; perhaps TRBD2 as D (6 bases). The germline V gene encodes CDR1 SGHKS and CDR2 YYEKEE (reference sequence). Trimming took 0 bases from V and 4 from J, leaving 22 bases between them. The CDR3 runs to 18 residues. CDR3 region: CASSLGGAGPGVGETQYF. CDR3 bases: TGTGCCAGCAGCTTGGGTGGGGCGGGACCGGGGGTTGGAGAGACCCAGTACTTC.

V is TRBV27 and J is TRBJ1-6; D uncertain. V was shortened by 4 bases and J by 10 bases, with 11 bases between the two germline ends. The CDR3 runs 13 residues. Germline loops: CDR1 MNHEY, CDR2 SMNVEV (reference sequence). The CDR3 region is CASSYLSVSPLHF. DNA for the CDR3: TGTGCCAGCAGTTATCTCAGTGTCTCACCCCTCCACTTT.

The rearrangement links TRBV6-1 to TRBJ1-4; 10 positions agree with TRBD1. CDR1 is MNHNS and CDR2 is SASEGT in the germline V gene. The CDR3 totals 14 residues. V dropped 6 bases and J dropped 7; count of bases not matched to a gene: 5. CDR3 amino acids: CASSTTGGREKLFF. CDR3 coding DNA: TGTGCCAGCAGCACGACAGGGGGCCGTGAAAAACTGTTTTTT.

V usage is TRBV11-2 and J usage is TRBJ2-5; D might be TRBD2 (6 bases). Germline V CDR1 and CDR2: SGHAT, FQNNGV. The CDR3 consists of 14 residues. V was trimmed by 5 bases and J by 4 bases, leaving 14 bases between them. CDR3 nucleotides: TGTGCCAGCAGCAGTAGCGGAGGAGGAGAGACCCAGTACTTC. Its translation: CASSSSGGGETQYF.

CDR3 protein: CASSSSFLTGLRQYF. Written as DNA, the CDR3 is TGTGCCAGCAGTTCTTCATTTCTTACAGGGTTACGGCAGTACTTC. V gene TRBV6-5 combines with J gene TRBJ2-7, with a weak D call TRBD1 (6 bases). The CDR3 has 15 amino acids. V lost 4 bases to trimming and J lost 9 bases, with 22 bases between them. CDR1 is MNHEY, CDR2 SVGAGI, per germline.

The rearrangement joins TRBV6-5 to TRBJ2-7; TRBD1 agrees at 10 bases. Germline-derived CDR1 and CDR2 are MNHEY and SVGAGI. The length of the CDR3 is 13 residues. Trimming removed 7 bases from V and 6 bases from J; junction bases left unmatched: 6. DNA of the CDR3: TGTGCCAGCAAGAGACAGGGGGCGGGCGAGCAGTACTTC. Its translation: CASKRQGAGEQYF.

This clone was seen a handful of times. V is TRBV5-4 and J is TRBJ1-6; 7 nucleotides line up with TRBD1. The germline gives CDR1 SGHNT, CDR2 YYREEE (reference sequence). The CDR3 is 13 amino acids. V was pared by 3 bases and J by 7 bases, with 1 base of the junction left unmatched. CDR3 in DNA: TGTGCCAGCAGCTGGGGACAGAATTCACCCCTCCACTTT. Amino acids: CASSWGQNSPLHF.

The V gene is TRBV6-5, the J gene TRBJ2-7; weak D call: TRBD2 (5 bases). Germline CDR1 and CDR2: MNHEY and SVGAGI. The germline V and J ends were trimmed by 6 bases and 6 bases, with 12 bases remaining between them. The CDR3 sequence is 12 residues long. The CDR3 DNA is TGTGCCAGCAGAACGAATGGAGGCGAGCAGTACTTC. This sequence encodes CASRTNGGEQYF.

This clone was seen only a few times. This chain uses TRBV6-6 with TRBJ1-2; D unclear. Germline V CDR1 and CDR2: MNHNY, SVGAGI (reference sequence). The CDR3 sequence is 13 residues long. Trimming stripped 2 bases from V and 5 bases from J, with 9 bases between. This chain's CDR3 is CASSYNGHYGYTF. CDR3 DNA sequence: TGTGCCAGCAGTTACAATGGGCATTATGGCTACACCTTC.